These 29 T cell receptor beta chains were sequenced from one sample in a study of T-cell reconstitution after alpha-beta-depleted transplantation in children. A library of TCRbeta sequences, prepared with unique molecular identifiers, was generated. TCRdb reprocessed the PCR reads via MiXCR and lists one record per CDR3 protein. This table holds 200,000 to 300,000 distinct CDR3 sequences, around 11% found once. Sequencing used PBMCs from the stem cell graft donor, obtained from the stem cell graft. The receptors derive from a human donor who donated a stem cell graft to a child with acute lymphoblastic leukemia.

This clonotype was picked up many times. This chain joins TRBV5-1 and TRBJ2-7; possible D gene TRBD1, 5 bases. Per the germline V gene, CDR1 is SGHRS and CDR2 is YFSETQ. V lost 0 bases to trimming and J lost 3 bases, with 10 bases between them. The CDR3 contains 14 residues. The CDR3 sequence: CASSLVSGIYEQYF. The CDR3, as DNA: TGCGCCAGCAGCTTGGTTTCAGGGATCTACGAGCAGTACTTC.

This clonotype was seen only a few times. This chain uses TRBV29-1 with TRBJ2-7; D might be TRBD2 (7 bases). The V gene lost 1 base and the J gene lost 9 bases, with 13 bases spanning the gap. This CDR3 is 12 amino acids long. The germline V gene encodes CDR1 SQVTM and CDR2 ANQGSEA. The CDR3, as DNA: TGCAGCGTTGAAGGGGGGGGGCAAGGGCAGTACTTC. Amino acid sequence: CSVEGGGQGQYF.

J is TRBJ1-2 and V is TRBV19; the match to TRBD1 covers 7 bases. This CDR3 has 13 residues. Germline V lookup: CDR1 LNHDA, CDR2 SQIVND (reference sequence). Trimming cost V 5 bases and J 4 bases; bases outside gene matches: 4. The CDR3 nucleotides read TGTGCCAGTAGTCCCTGGACAGGCTATGGCTACACCTTC. This codes for CASSPWTGYGYTF.

The chain recombines TRBV3-1 with TRBJ1-1, with 9 positions matching TRBD1. Losses at the gene ends were 8 bases for V and 5 bases for J; bases not matched to a gene: 24. The CDR3 totals 19 residues. Germline CDR1 reads LGHDT; CDR2 reads YNNKEL (reference sequence). In DNA, the CDR3 is TGTGCCAGCTGCCCATGGCCCGGGACAGGGAATTACGCGCGGACTGAAGCTTTCTTT. It specifies CASCPWPGTGNYARTEAFF.

This clonotype showed up many times. The V call is TRBV20-1, the J call TRBJ2-1, with D tentatively TRBD2 (5 bases). V was trimmed by 4 bases and J by 4 bases, leaving 8 bases between them. The germline CDR1 and CDR2 sequences are DFQATT and SNEGSKA (reference sequence). The CDR3 extends over 12 amino acids. This CDR3 is CSANRGYNEQFF. The CDR3 DNA sequence: TGCAGTGCTAACCGGGGTTACAATGAGCAGTTCTTC.

This rearrangement joins TRBV5-1 to TRBJ2-3; D is unclear. From germline, CDR1 is SGHRS and CDR2 YFSETQ. There are 15 residues in the CDR3. Between the trimmed V and J ends, which lost 4 bases and 5 bases, there was a span of 17 bases. The CDR3 sequence is CASSPLARSGDTQYF. The CDR3 coding sequence is TGCGCCAGCAGCCCCCTCGCCCGGTCAGGAGATACGCAGTATTTT.

Details on this clonotype: A much larger clone lies one base from this, so it may be a read error. The chain uses TRBV5-6 and TRBJ2-5; D unresolved. Trimming removed 4 bases at V and 5 bases at J, with 21 bases between. The CDR3 contains 16 residues. CDR1 is SGHDT, CDR2 YYEEEE, per germline. CDR3: CASSIQWHGYSETQYF. The CDR3 region has the DNA TGTGCCAGCAGCATACAGTGGCATGGATATTCGGAGACCCAGTACTTC.

The chain links TRBV7-9 to TRBJ2-7, with D unclear. The V end was cut by 4 bases, the J end by 0 bases, with 7 bases between. CDR3 length: 13 amino acids. CDR1 SEHNR and CDR2 FQNEAQ come from the germline V gene (reference sequence). DNA of the CDR3: TGTGCCAGCAGCTCTCAGAGCTCCTACGAGCAGTACTTC. Its protein product is CASSSQSSYEQYF.

This clonotype was detected a few times. The gene calls are TRBV7-2 and TRBJ1-1, with unresolved D. The CDR3 is 12 residues long. CDR1 and CDR2 from the germline V gene are SGHTA and FQGNSA. V lost 7 bases and J 4 bases, leaving 10 bases between the germline ends. CDR3 in DNA: TGTGCCAGCATCCCGGGCCCCACTGAAGCTTTCTTT. As protein: CASIPGPTEAFF. Together with reference TRBV7-2 and TRBJ1-1, the CDR3 gives the full variable domain: GAGVSQSPSNKVTEKGKDVELRCDPISGHTALYWYRQSLGQGLEFLIYFQGNSAPDKSGLPSDRFSAERTGGSVSTLTIQRTQQEDSAVYLCASIPGPTEAFFGQGTRLTVV.

This clonotype appeared many times. The CDR3 protein is CASSPAQGQPQHF. The CDR3 DNA follows: TGCGCCAGCAGCCCAGCTCAGGGGCAGCCCCAGCATTTT. The gene calls are TRBV5-1 and TRBJ1-5, with a weak D call TRBD1 (6 bases). The germline CDR1 and CDR2 sequences are SGHRS and YFSETQ. The V end was cut by 4 bases, the J end by 7 bases, with 12 bases between. This CDR3 spans 13 amino acids.

This clonotype was recorded a few times. CDR3 bases: TGTGCCAGCAGTGTGAAACATCCCTACGAGCAGTACTTC. Protein: CASSVKHPYEQYF. The rearrangement links TRBV6-1 to TRBJ2-7; D ambiguous. CDR1 and CDR2 (germline): MNHNS, SASEGT. Trimming took 4 bases from V and 2 from J, leaving 9 bases between them. The CDR3 covers 13 residues.

The table lists this clonotype with many counts. The CDR3 loop is CASSPLASVDTDTQYF. CDR3 DNA: TGTGCCAGCAGCCCCCTCGCTAGCGTTGACACAGATACGCAGTATTTT. V and J are TRBV9 and TRBJ2-3; D may be TRBD2 (6 bases). The CDR3 loop spans 16 amino acids. The V end was cut by 4 bases, the J end by 2 bases, with 17 bases between. Germline V gene lookup returns CDR1 SGDLS and CDR2 YYNGEE. The full variable domain, with the rest looked up from reference TRBV9 and TRBJ2-3, is DSGVTQTPKHLITATGQRVTLRCSPRSGDLSVYWYQQSLDQGLQFLIQYYNGEERAKGNILERFSAQQFPDLHSELNLSSLELGDSALYFCASSPLASVDTDTQYFGPGTRLTVL.

This clonotype was found many times. This sequence joins TRBV5-5 and TRBJ2-3, with D unresolved. The V gene lost 6 bases and the J gene lost 2 bases, with 7 bases spanning the gap. Germline-derived CDR1 and CDR2 are SGHKS and YYEKEE (reference sequence). The CDR3 spans 12 residues. CDR3 residues: CASKGLTDTQYF. CDR3 in DNA: TGTGCCAGCAAGGGCCTCACAGATACGCAGTATTTT.

V usage is TRBV30 and J usage is TRBJ2-7; tentative D call: TRBD1 (5 bases). The ends were cut back, 4 bases at V and 2 bases at J, with 15 bases in the middle. In germline, CDR1 is GTSNPN, CDR2 SVGIG (reference sequence). The CDR3 covers 14 residues. CDR3 nucleotides: TGTGCCTGGACTGTAGCACAGGAACCCTACGAGCAGTACTTC. This codes for CAWTVAQEPYEQYF.

The table lists this clonotype with many counts. The CDR3 DNA sequence: TGTGCCAGCAGCTTACTCCCAGGGCGCATGAACACTGAAGCTTTCTTT. Translation gives CASSLLPGRMNTEAFF. The J gene is TRBJ1-1, the V gene TRBV7-6, with a weak D call TRBD1 (5 bases). This CDR3 comprises 16 residues. The germline V gene has CDR1 SGHVS and CDR2 FNYEAQ. V gave up 2 bases and J gave up 0 bases, with 13 bases separating them.

This clonotype was seen only once. This could be a read error, since a much larger clone is one nucleotide away. This chain uses TRBV2 with TRBJ2-1; TRBD1 is a possible D gene (5 bases). This CDR3 comprises 10 residues. Per germline, CDR1 SNHLY and CDR2 FYNNEI. The CDR3 protein is CASKGQEHFF. The CDR3 nucleotides are TGTGCCAGCAAGGGGCAGGAGCATTTCTTC. The full variable domain, with the rest looked up from reference TRBV2 and TRBJ2-1, is EPEVTQTPSHQVTQMGQEVILRCVPISNHLYFYWYRQILGQKVEFLVSFYNNEISEKSEIFDDQFSVERPDGSNFTLKIRSTKLEDSAMYFCASKGQEHFFGPGTRLTVL.

The chain employs TRBV28 and TRBJ2-7, with D possibly matching TRBD1 (6 bases). Trimming pared 3 bases from V and 4 bases from J, leaving 13 bases between. Germline V gene data show CDR1 as MDHEN and CDR2 as SYDVKM. The CDR3 sequence is 14 residues long. CDR3 protein: CASSFAGTKYEQYF. The CDR3 nucleotides read TGTGCCAGCAGTTTTGCTGGGACAAAATACGAGCAGTACTTC.

This clonotype was picked up many times. The junction departs from the called germline gene at one end, perhaps through a read error. This chain uses TRBV29-1 with TRBJ1-2, with 8 bases fitting TRBD1. The CDR3 totals 14 residues. Germline V gene data show CDR1 as SQVTM and CDR2 as ANQGSEA. The DNA of the CDR3 is TGCAGCGTCGAAGGCAGGGGGCAGGAATATGGCTACACCTTC. It translates to CSVEGRGQEYGYTF.

The CDR3 sequence is CSVGVGTYNEQFF. The CDR3 nucleotides read TGCAGCGTTGGCGTGGGAACCTACAATGAGCAGTTCTTC. The rearrangement links TRBV29-1 to TRBJ2-1, with D hard to call. Trimming cost V 4 bases and J 2 bases, with 9 bases left between them. The CDR3 consists of 13 residues. CDR1 and CDR2 (germline): SQVTM, ANQGSEA.

This clonotype was recorded many times. The V and J genes are TRBV5-1 and TRBJ2-5; D unclear. V lost 5 bases and J 4 bases, leaving 9 bases between the germline ends. The CDR3 sequence is 12 residues long. Germline lookup yields CDR1 SGHRS and CDR2 YFSETQ. CDR3 loop: CASRGLGETQYF. CDR3 coding DNA: TGCGCCAGCAGGGGCTTGGGAGAGACCCAGTACTTC.

The CDR3 coding sequence is TGTGCCAGCAGCCCAGGCTGGGGGGCTGTCACTGAAGCTTTCTTT. Translating gives CASSPGWGAVTEAFF. The V gene is TRBV5-6, the J gene TRBJ1-1; D is perhaps TRBD1 (6 bases). V was cut by 4 bases and J by 4 bases, with 17 bases left in between. The CDR3 has 15 amino acids. Germline CDR1 SGHDT, CDR2 YYEEEE.

The chain employs TRBV18 and TRBJ2-3, with 10 bases identical to TRBD1. V lost 1 base and J lost 1; bases outside the gene matches: 2. CDR1 and CDR2 from the germline V gene are KGHSH and LQKENI. The CDR3 loop spans 16 amino acids. The CDR3 loop reads CASSPRQGAGTDTQYF. The CDR3 DNA is TGTGCCAGCTCACCACGACAGGGGGCCGGCACAGATACGCAGTATTTT.

The sample holds many counts of this clonotype. This chain joins TRBV7-9 and TRBJ2-7; 8 bases align to TRBD1. J lost 5 bases, V lost 2 bases, and 8 bases had no gene match. This CDR3 is 15 amino acids long. Germline CDR1 SEHNR, CDR2 FQNEAQ (reference sequence). CDR3 amino acids: CASSLLQGATDEQYF. CDR3 nucleotides: TGTGCCAGCAGCTTACTTCAGGGGGCTACTGACGAGCAGTACTTC.

This clonotype was detected ten times or more. The genes are TRBV6-1 and TRBJ1-1; TRBD1 might be the D (6 bases). Trimming took off 4 bases at V and 5 bases at J, with 11 bases between the two ends. The CDR3 consists of 13 residues. Germline loops: CDR1 MNHNS, CDR2 SASEGT. The CDR3 coding sequence is TGTGCCAGCAGTGCCCAGGGGTGGACTGAAGCTTTCTTT. This sequence encodes CASSAQGWTEAFF.

This clonotype was picked up many times. CDR3 bases: TGCAGTATAAGACGGAGGGTAGCCGATCAGCCCCAGCATTTT. This encodes CSIRRRVADQPQHF. This chain connects TRBV20-1 to TRBJ1-5, with D unresolved. Trimming cost V 8 bases and J 5 bases, with 19 bases left between them. The CDR3 sequence is 14 residues long. Germline loops: CDR1 DFQATT, CDR2 SNEGSKA (reference sequence).

Points on this clonotype: A read error is possible here, since a much larger clone lies one base away. This chain connects TRBV6-1 to TRBJ2-3, with D tentatively TRBD2 (6 bases). CDR1 is MNHNS and CDR2 is SASEGT in the germline V gene. The CDR3 is made up of 15 amino acids. The CDR3 spells CASVDLAASRDTQYF. Written as DNA, the CDR3 is TGTGCCAGCGTAGATTTAGCGGCAAGCAGAGATACGCAGTATTTT.

This clonotype has ten or more counts. The chain employs TRBV4-2 and TRBJ1-4; TRBD1 matches at 7 bases. V shed 1 base and J 0 bases; nucleotides not matched to a gene: 8. The CDR3 extends over 18 amino acids. Looked up from germline, CDR1 is LGHNA and CDR2 is YNFKEQ. For the CDR3, the DNA is TGTGCCAGCAGCCAAGGGCCGACAGGGCTTGCAACTAATGAAAAACTGTTTTTT. Protein sequence: CASSQGPTGLATNEKLFF.

Many counts were recorded for this clonotype. The V call is TRBV14, the J call TRBJ2-3; tentatively, D is TRBD1 (6 bases). The CDR3 has 16 residues. The germline V gene encodes CDR1 SGHDN and CDR2 FVKESK. Deletions cut 0 bases from V and 3 bases from J, with 13 bases between. The CDR3 DNA reads TGTGCCAGCAGCCAAGATTACAGGGTTTGGACAGATACGCAGTATTTT. As protein: CASSQDYRVWTDTQYF.

This clonotype was recorded at least ten times. The chain has TRBV6-5 and TRBJ2-1; possibly TRBD2 for D (6 bases). The germline CDR1 and CDR2 sequences are MNHEY and SVGAGI. The CDR3 totals 13 residues. The V end lost 6 bases, the J end lost 8 bases, and 14 bases lay between the germline ends. In DNA, the CDR3 is TGTGCCAGCAGCCTGACTTGGAGGGATGAGCAGTTCTTC. Translating it yields CASSLTWRDEQFF.